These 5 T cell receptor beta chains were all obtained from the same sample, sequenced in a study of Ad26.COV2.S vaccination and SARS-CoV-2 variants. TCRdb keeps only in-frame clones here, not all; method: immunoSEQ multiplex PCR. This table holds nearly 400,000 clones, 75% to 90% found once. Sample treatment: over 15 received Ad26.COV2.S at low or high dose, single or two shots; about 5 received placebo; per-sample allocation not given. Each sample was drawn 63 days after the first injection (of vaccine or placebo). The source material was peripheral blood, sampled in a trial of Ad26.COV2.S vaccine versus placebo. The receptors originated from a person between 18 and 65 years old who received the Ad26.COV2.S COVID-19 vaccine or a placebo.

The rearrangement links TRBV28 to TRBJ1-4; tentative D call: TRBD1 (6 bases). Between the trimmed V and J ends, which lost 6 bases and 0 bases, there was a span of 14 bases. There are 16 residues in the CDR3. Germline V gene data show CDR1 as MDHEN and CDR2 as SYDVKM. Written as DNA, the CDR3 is TGTGCCAGCAGATCGAGCAGGGGTTCAACTAATGAAAAACTGTTTTTT. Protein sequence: CASRSSRGSTNEKLFF.

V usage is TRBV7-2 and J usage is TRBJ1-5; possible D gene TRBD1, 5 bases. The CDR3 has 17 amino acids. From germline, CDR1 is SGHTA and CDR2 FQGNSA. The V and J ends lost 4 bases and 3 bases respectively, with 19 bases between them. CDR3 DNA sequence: TGTGCCAGCAGCTCAGTCTCCTCGGGGGGTTACAATCAGCCCCAGCATTTT. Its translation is CASSSVSSGGYNQPQHF.

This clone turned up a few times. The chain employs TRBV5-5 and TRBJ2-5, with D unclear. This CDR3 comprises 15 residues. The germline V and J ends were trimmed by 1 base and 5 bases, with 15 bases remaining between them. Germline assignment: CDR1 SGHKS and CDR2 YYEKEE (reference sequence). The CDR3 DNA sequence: TGTGCCAGCAGCTTGCTCGTAAGGCCGGAGGAGACCCAGTACTTC. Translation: CASSLLVRPEETQYF.

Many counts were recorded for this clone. The CDR3 spells CASSLGGLQPQHF. DNA for the CDR3: TGTGCCAGCAGTTTGGGGGGACTCCAGCCCCAGCATTTT. The J gene is TRBJ1-5, the V gene TRBV12-3 or TRBV12-4, with D possibly TRBD1 on 5 matching bases. V was shortened by 3 bases and J by 7 bases, with 10 bases between the two germline ends. The CDR3 totals 13 residues.

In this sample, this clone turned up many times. The CDR3 is CASSLALTSGSPTDTQYF. The CDR3, as DNA: TGTGCCAGCAGCTTGGCCTTGACTAGCGGGAGCCCCACAGATACGCAGTATTTT. This sequence joins TRBV5-5 and TRBJ2-3; 12 bases fit TRBD2. After removal of 0 bases from V and 2 bases from J, the junction contained 7 bases not matched to a gene. The CDR3 extends over 18 amino acids. The germline V gene encodes CDR1 SGHKS and CDR2 YYEKEE (reference sequence). Based on the CDR3 plus reference TRBV5-5 and TRBJ2-3, the full variable domain is DAGVTQSPTHLIKTRGQQVTLRCSPISGHKSVSWYQQVLGQGPQFIFQYYEKEERGRGNFPDRFSARQFPNYSSELNVNALLLGDSALYLCASSLALTSGSPTDTQYFGPGTRLTVL.